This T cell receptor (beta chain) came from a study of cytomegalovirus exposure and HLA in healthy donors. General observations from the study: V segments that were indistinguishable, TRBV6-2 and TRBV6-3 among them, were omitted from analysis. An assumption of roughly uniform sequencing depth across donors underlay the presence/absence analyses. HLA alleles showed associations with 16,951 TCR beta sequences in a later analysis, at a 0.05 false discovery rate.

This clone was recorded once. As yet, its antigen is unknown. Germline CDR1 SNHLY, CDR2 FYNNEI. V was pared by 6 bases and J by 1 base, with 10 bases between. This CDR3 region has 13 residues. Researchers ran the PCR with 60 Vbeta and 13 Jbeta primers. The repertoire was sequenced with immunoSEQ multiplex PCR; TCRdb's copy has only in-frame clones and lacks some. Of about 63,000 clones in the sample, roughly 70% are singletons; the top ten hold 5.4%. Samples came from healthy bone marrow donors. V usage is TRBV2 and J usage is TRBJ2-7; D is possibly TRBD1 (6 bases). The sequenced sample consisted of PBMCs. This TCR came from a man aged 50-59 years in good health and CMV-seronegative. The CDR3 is CASSRGQSYEQYF. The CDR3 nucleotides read TGTGCCAGCAGCCGCGGACAGTCCTACGAGCAGTACTTC. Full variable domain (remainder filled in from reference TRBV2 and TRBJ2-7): EPEVTQTPSHQVTQMGQEVILRCVPISNHLYFYWYRQILGQKVEFLVSFYNNEISEKSEIFDDQFSVERPDGSNFTLKIRSTKLEDSAMYFCASSRGQSYEQYFGPGTRLTVT.